Below are 24 T cell receptor beta chains sequenced from a single sample in a study of cytomegalovirus exposure and HLA in healthy donors. The PCR employed 60 Vbeta primers together with 13 Jbeta primers. Method: immunoSEQ multiplex PCR; TCRdb's copy keeps in-frame clones and lacks some. The sample lists approximately 150,000 clones, 65% to 90% seen once, with 2% to 2.5% in the top ten. The sample was PBMCs. These TCRs come from a male donor in good health and CMV-seronegative.

The rearrangement uses TRBV27 and TRBJ2-1; D is uncertain. Looked up from germline, CDR1 is MNHEY and CDR2 is SMNVEV (reference sequence). Deletions cut 4 bases from V and 4 bases from J, with 5 bases between. This CDR3 comprises 12 residues. The CDR3 sequence: CASSSEYNEQFF. The CDR3 DNA is TGTGCCAGCAGTTCAGAATACAATGAGCAGTTCTTC.

CDR3 DNA sequence: TGTGCCAGCAGCCCGGCGGCCGGGACAGGCTACGAGCAGTACTTC. This translates into CASSPAAGTGYEQYF. The chain employs TRBV5-8 and TRBJ2-7, with 8 bases that match TRBD1. This CDR3 spans 15 amino acids. Trimming at V came to 4 bases and at J to 3 bases, leaving 9 bases not matched to a gene. The V gene's germline CDR1 is SGHTS and CDR2 YDEGEE. Full variable domain (outside the CDR3, taken from reference TRBV5-8 and TRBJ2-7): EAGVTQSPTHLIKTRGQQATLRCSPISGHTSVYWYQQALGLGLQFLLWYDEGEERNRGNFPPRFSGRQFPNYSSELNVNALELEDSALYLCASSPAAGTGYEQYFGPGTRLTVT.

This sequence joins TRBV2 and TRBJ1-1, with TRBD1 matching over 7 bases. CDR1 and CDR2 (germline): SNHLY, FYNNEI. Trimming took 5 bases from V and 3 from J; bases not matched to a gene: 3. The CDR3 consists of 13 residues. This CDR3 is CASSSDRDTEAFF. The DNA of the CDR3 is TGTGCCAGCAGTAGCGACAGGGACACTGAAGCTTTCTTT.

With regard to this clone: This is likely a read error, given that the CDR3 carries no conserved phenylalanine or tryptophan at its end. Because the CDR3's place on the DNA is in doubt, the DNA is left out and the CDR3 is given as listed by TCRdb. The chain has TRBV11-3 and TRBJ1-1; TRBD1, as called in the table, went unchecked against the DNA. The CDR3 contains 11 residues when both ends are counted. Per germline, CDR1 SGHNT and CDR2 YENEEA. This CDR3 is CASSLYPGTGS.

The chain recombines TRBV19 with TRBJ2-5; D unresolved. The CDR3 covers 13 residues. CDR1 LNHDA and CDR2 SQIVND come from the germline V gene (reference sequence). V lost 2 bases and J lost 5, with 9 bases in between. The CDR3 spells CASSIRLWETQYF. The CDR3 DNA follows: TGTGCCAGTAGTATACGCCTATGGGAGACCCAGTACTTC.

This clone was detected only a few times. The chain carries TRBV10-3 and TRBJ2-7; 7 positions match TRBD1. Trimming cost V 2 bases and J 0 bases; bases outside gene matches: 1. CDR1 and CDR2 from the germline V gene are ENHRY and SYGVKD. CDR3 size: 14 residues. The CDR3 is CAISERDSSYEQYF. The CDR3, as DNA: TGTGCCATCAGTGAGAGGGACAGCTCCTACGAGCAGTACTTC.

The chain is built from TRBV6-5 and TRBJ2-3; 7 bases match TRBD1. Per germline, CDR1 MNHEY and CDR2 SVGAGI. Unmatched junction bases numbered 2, after V lost 6 bases and J lost 2 bases. The CDR3 spans 13 residues. CDR3 loop: CASRGTATDTQYF. The DNA for the CDR3 is TGTGCCAGCAGGGGGACAGCCACAGATACGCAGTATTTT.

V and J are TRBV5-4 and TRBJ2-2, with D perhaps matching TRBD2 (6 bases). The germline V gene encodes CDR1 SGHNT and CDR2 YYREEE (reference sequence). The CDR3 runs to 15 residues. V was cut by 5 bases and J by 8 bases, with 19 bases left in between. The CDR3 reads CASSYPGLRGGELFF. Here the CDR3 DNA reads TGTGCCAGCAGTTACCCGGGACTGCGGGGAGGGGAGCTGTTTTTT.

The chain is built from TRBV27 and TRBJ2-7, with 7 bases that match TRBD2. V was clipped by 4 bases and J by 9 bases; unmatched bases: 9. Germline V lookup: CDR1 MNHEY, CDR2 SMNVEV (reference sequence). This CDR3 is 13 amino acids long. The chain's CDR3 is CASSYVRGRGQYF. The CDR3 DNA is TGTGCCAGCAGTTACGTACGGGGGAGGGGGCAGTACTTC.

This chain's CDR3 is CASSLDRGSVDGANVLTF. Written as DNA, the CDR3 is TGTGCCAGCAGCTTAGATAGGGGGAGTGTGGACGGGGCCAACGTCCTGACTTTC. The chain uses TRBV11-2 and TRBJ2-6; tentative D call: TRBD1 (6 bases). The CDR3 sequence is 18 residues long. V lost 0 bases, J lost 4 bases, and 16 bases lay in between. Germline values: CDR1 SGHAT, CDR2 FQNNGV.

This clone has only one observation. The chain links TRBV5-1 to TRBJ2-7; D is ambiguous. This CDR3 spans 14 amino acids. The V gene's germline CDR1 is SGHRS and CDR2 YFSETQ. V was pared by 0 bases and J by 1 base, with 8 bases between. The CDR3 bases are TGCGCCAGCAGCTTGGACGCCGAGTCCTACGAGCAGTACTTC. Its translation: CASSLDAESYEQYF.

The V call is TRBV5-1, the J call TRBJ1-1; 12 nucleotides line up with TRBD1. The CDR3 loop spans 14 amino acids. V dropped 4 bases and J dropped 7; count of bases not matched to a gene: 5. Germline values: CDR1 SGHRS, CDR2 YFSETQ. CDR3 region: CASSRDRGHFEAFF. The CDR3 bases are TGCGCCAGCAGCCGGGACAGGGGGCATTTTGAAGCTTTCTTT.

The chain links TRBV2 to TRBJ1-1, with TRBD1 identical over 7 bases. The germline V gene has CDR1 SNHLY and CDR2 FYNNEI. V lost 5 bases, J lost 4 bases, and 4 bases stayed unmatched. This CDR3 region has 13 residues. This CDR3 reads CASSMNRGTEAFF. The CDR3 DNA sequence: TGTGCCAGCAGTATGAACAGGGGCACTGAAGCTTTCTTT.

The genes are TRBV11-3 and TRBJ2-7; TRBD1 aligns across 9 bases. There are 14 residues in the CDR3. The J segment lost 6 bases and the V segment lost 3 bases, leaving 6 bases of the junction unmatched. CDR1 is SGHNT, CDR2 YENEEA, per germline. The CDR3: CASSFGTGYSEQYF. Written as DNA, the CDR3 is TGTGCCAGCAGCTTCGGGACAGGGTACTCCGAGCAGTACTTC.

The chain combines TRBV6-5 with TRBJ1-2, with D perhaps TRBD1 (6 bases). Germline V gene lookup returns CDR1 MNHEY and CDR2 SVGAGI. The CDR3 has 14 amino acids. With 2 bases removed from V and 3 bases from J, the gap between germline ends came to 10 bases. The CDR3 sequence is CASSYTGNDYGYTF. The CDR3 DNA reads as TGTGCCAGCAGTTACACAGGGAATGACTATGGCTACACCTTC.

The chain couples TRBV10-3 to TRBJ2-2, with D perhaps TRBD1 (5 bases). CDR1 and CDR2 (germline): ENHRY, SYGVKD. There are 15 residues in the CDR3. Trimming shortened V by 4 bases and J by 3 bases, and 12 bases separated the two germline ends. This chain's CDR3 is CAISVDKTYTGELFF. In DNA form, the CDR3 reads TGTGCCATCAGTGTGGACAAAACCTACACCGGGGAGCTGTTTTTT.

This clone was detected only a few times. The V gene is TRBV27, the J gene TRBJ1-1; 9 nucleotides align to TRBD1. Per germline, CDR1 MNHEY and CDR2 SMNVEV (reference sequence). The trim removed 9 bases at V and 3 bases at J, leaving 8 bases unmatched. This CDR3 comprises 14 residues. As DNA, the CDR3 is TGTGCCAGTCGCAAGGGACAGGGAGACACTGAAGCTTTCTTT. It encodes CASRKGQGDTEAFF.

The chain couples TRBV9 to TRBJ2-2; 7 nucleotides align to TRBD1. Trimming cost V 4 bases and J 1 base; bases outside gene matches: 7. Germline V gene lookup returns CDR1 SGDLS and CDR2 YYNGEE. This CDR3 is built from 16 residues. CDR3 region: CASSLEGTVNTGELFF. In nucleotides, the CDR3 is TGTGCCAGCAGCCTGGAAGGGACAGTGAACACCGGGGAGCTGTTTTTT.

In DNA, the CDR3 is TGTGCCAGCAGTGACACGACAGGAATCAACGAGCAGTACTTC. It is translated as CASSDTTGINEQYF. V is TRBV6-5 and J is TRBJ2-7; weak D call: TRBD1 (6 bases). Germline assignment: CDR1 MNHEY and CDR2 SVGAGI. The CDR3 is made up of 14 amino acids. The V end was cut by 5 bases, the J end by 5 bases, with 16 bases between.

The rearrangement joins TRBV4-1 to TRBJ1-3; 7 nucleotides line up with TRBD1. V lost 2 bases and J lost 8; bases outside the gene matches: 12. The CDR3 is 16 residues long. The V gene's germline CDR1 is MGHRA and CDR2 YSYEKL. The CDR3 sequence is CASSQLRQGRGDTIYF. In nucleotides, the CDR3 is TGCGCCAGCAGCCAACTCCGACAGGGCCGAGGGGACACCATATATTTT.

The chain recombines TRBV9 with TRBJ1-1; the D gene is possibly TRBD1 (6 bases). With 0 bases removed from V and 2 bases from J, the gap between germline ends came to 11 bases. The CDR3 sequence is 15 residues long. Germline V CDR1 and CDR2: SGDLS, YYNGEE. The CDR3 loop reads CASSVAAGDNTEAFF. For the CDR3, the DNA is TGTGCCAGCAGCGTAGCGGCAGGGGATAACACTGAAGCTTTCTTT.

This rearrangement joins TRBV6-6 to TRBJ1-2, with 8 bases lining up with TRBD1. This CDR3 region has 16 residues. V was pared by 4 bases and J by 0 bases, with 7 bases of the junction left unmatched. The germline V gene has CDR1 MNHNY and CDR2 SVGAGI (reference sequence). The CDR3 nucleotides read TGTGCCAGCAGTTCGCCGGACAGGGCGGCTAACTATGGCTACACCTTC. Protein sequence: CASSSPDRAANYGYTF.

CDR3 nucleotides: TGTGCCAGCAGCCCCCTTGACAGGGGTGGTGAAGCTTTCTTT. It is translated as CASSPLDRGGEAFF. V usage is TRBV27 and J usage is TRBJ1-1; TRBD1 matches at 8 bases. Germline-derived CDR1 and CDR2 are MNHEY and SMNVEV (reference sequence). This CDR3 contains 14 residues. Trimming removed 6 bases from V and 7 bases from J; junction bases left unmatched: 10.

This chain uses TRBV2 with TRBJ2-7; a weak D match, TRBD1 (5 bases). CDR1 and CDR2 from the germline V gene are SNHLY and FYNNEI. Trimming stripped 3 bases from V and 7 bases from J, with 13 bases between. The CDR3 runs to 13 residues. The CDR3 loop is CASSDDSQREQYF. CDR3 nucleotides: TGTGCCAGCAGTGATGACAGCCAGCGTGAGCAGTACTTC.